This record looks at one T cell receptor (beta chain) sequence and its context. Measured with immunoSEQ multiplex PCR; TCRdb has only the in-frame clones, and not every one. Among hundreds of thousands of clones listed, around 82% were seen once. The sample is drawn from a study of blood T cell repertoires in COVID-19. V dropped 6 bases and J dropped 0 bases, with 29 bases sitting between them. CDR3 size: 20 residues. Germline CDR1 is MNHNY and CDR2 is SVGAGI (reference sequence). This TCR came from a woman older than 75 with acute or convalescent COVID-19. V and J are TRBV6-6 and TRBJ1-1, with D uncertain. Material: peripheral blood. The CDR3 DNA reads TGTGCCAGCAGCTTCCTCCCTTCCCGTGCCCGACAAAAGATGAACACTGAAGCTTTCTTT. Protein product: CASSFLPSRARQKMNTEAFF.